The sample holds a few counts of the clone carrying this T cell receptor beta chain. Its target is unknown. These data belong to a study of shared clonotypes between healthy human individuals. All donors were healthy HIV-negative adults lacking recent acute infections or vaccinations. Trimming took 3 bases from V and 4 from J; bases not matched to a gene: 6. The CDR3 contains 15 residues. Looked up from germline, CDR1 is SNHLY and CDR2 is FYNNEI. Study conclusions and caveats: Of the naive CD4 clonotypes, about 5% were shared across a handful of donors. Generally, estimated richness proved larger in naive subsets than it did in memory subsets.

The method was immunoSEQ multiplex PCR; TCRdb's version includes in-frame clones alone and lacks a portion of them. Of some 2.4 million clones in the sample, 93% were seen once. This chain uses TRBV2 with TRBJ1-5; TRBD1 matches 7 bases. Source material: naive CD4+ T cells from PBMCs. This sample's subset: CD45RA+ positively selected. This TCR derives from a man aged 18 to 30 in good health. Some clones in this sample may be carry-over from other donors' samples. CDR3 region: CASSDSGQENQPQHF. DNA for the CDR3: TGTGCCAGCAGTGATTCAGGACAGGAGAATCAGCCCCAGCATTTT.